The 25 T cell receptor beta chains below were found in one sample sequenced in a study of T cells in women clearing cervical HPV infection. Profiled with immunoSEQ multiplex PCR; TCRdb holds only in-frame clones, not every one. The ten top clones account for 0.95% to 1.5%, within a sample of tens of thousands of clones. Sequenced material: blood buffy coat. These TCRs come from a woman between 18 and 70 years old with a cervical HPV16 infection that either progressed to CIN3+ or cleared (not recorded which).

A remark on this clone: The read is 3 residues too short to cover the CDR3 end, so that end is filled in from the germline J gene. The chain uses TRBV11-2 and TRBJ2-2; the D gene is possibly TRBD2 (5 bases). Trimming shortened V by 0 bases and J by 4 bases, and 9 bases separated the two germline ends. This CDR3 region has 15 residues. Germline CDR1 reads SGHAT; CDR2 reads FQNNGV. The CDR3 protein is CASSLEPSSTGELFF. Incomplete CDR3 DNA: TGTGCCAGCAGCTTAGAACCTAGCAGCACCGGGGAG.

A remark on this clone: The read terminates 3 residues before the CDR3 end, so the remaining end is supplied by the germline J gene. The V call is TRBV10-3, the J call TRBJ1-4; D is undetermined. The V gene lost 6 bases and the J gene lost 5 bases, with 10 bases spanning the gap. The germline CDR1 and CDR2 sequences are ENHRY and SYGVKD. CDR3 length equals 13 residues. This CDR3 reads CAIRSGDNEKLFF. The covered CDR3 bases are TGTGCCATCAGAAGCGGCGACAATGAAAAA.

In the case of this clone: Sequencing ends 3 residues short of the CDR3 end; the germline J gene provides the rest. V gene TRBV30 combines with J gene TRBJ2-5, with a possible D match to TRBD1 (6 bases). Germline assignment: CDR1 GTSNPN and CDR2 SVGIG (reference sequence). Trimming left V 3 bases short and J 4 bases short, with 12 bases between. This CDR3 contains 13 residues. CDR3 residues: CAWRGAVLETQYF. CDR3 DNA (partial): TGTGCCTGGAGGGGGGCAGTCTTAGAGACC.

On this clone: Read sequence stops 3 residues before the CDR3 end, and the germline J gene provides the missing end. The chain couples TRBV18 to TRBJ2-5; D might be TRBD2 (7 bases). Germline lookup yields CDR1 KGHSH and CDR2 LQKENI. The CDR3 is made up of 16 amino acids. Trimming took 3 bases from V and 1 from J, leaving 15 bases between them. CDR3 DNA (partial): TGTGCCAGCTCACCGGTCGGCGGGGGCCCCCAAGAGACC. Encoded protein: CASSPVGGGPQET. From start to end, the CDR3 is CASSPVGGGPQETQYF. The full variable domain, in which reference TRBV18 and TRBJ2-5 provide the parts outside the CDR3, is NAGVMQNPRHLVRRRGQEARLRCSPMKGHSHVYWYRQLPEEGLKFMVYLQKENIIDESGMPKERFSAEFPKEGPSILRIQQVVRGDSAAYFCASSPVGGGPQETQYFGPGTRLLVL.

Note on this clone: The read is 3 residues too short to cover the CDR3 end, so that end is filled in from the germline J gene. V gene TRBV5-5 combines with J gene TRBJ2-6; 9 positions match TRBD1. Germline-derived CDR1 and CDR2 are SGHKS and YYEKEE (reference sequence). This CDR3 region has 15 residues. The V segment lost 3 bases and the J segment 2 bases; nucleotides outside the gene matches: 0. The DNA read from the CDR3 is TGTGCCAGCAGCTGGACAGGGGCTGGGGCCAACGTC. Its protein product is CASSWTGAGANV. The whole CDR3 protein reads CASSWTGAGANVLTF. The full variable domain, rest sourced from reference TRBV5-5 and TRBJ2-6, is DAGVTQSPTHLIKTRGQQVTLRCSPISGHKSVSWYQQVLGQGPQFIFQYYEKEERGRGNFPDRFSARQFPNYSSELNVNALLLGDSALYLCASSWTGAGANVLTFGAGSRLTVL.

A remark on this clone: The sequenced fragment ends 3 residues before the CDR3 boundary, so the rest is inferred from the germline J gene. The chain employs TRBV5-4 and TRBJ2-7; TRBD2 is a possible D gene (5 bases). There are 12 residues in the CDR3. V shed 4 bases and J shed 4 bases, with 9 bases lying between them. Germline V lookup: CDR1 SGHNT, CDR2 YYREEE (reference sequence). Partial CDR3 DNA: TGTGCCAGCAGCGTTCGGGGTTACGAG. Its protein product is CASSVRGYE. The CDR3 reads in full as CASSVRGYEQYF.

Turning to this clone: The CDR3 end is not reached by the read, which stops 3 residues before it; the germline J gene fills it in. The chain combines TRBV20-1 with TRBJ1-5, with TRBD1 matching over 7 bases. V was pared by 3 bases and J by 3 bases, with 8 bases of the junction left unmatched. Germline CDR1 and CDR2: DFQATT and SNEGSKA (reference sequence). This CDR3 comprises 15 residues. The CDR3 is CSASFLQGINQPQHF. The sequenced part of the CDR3 DNA is TGCAGTGCTAGTTTCCTACAGGGGATCAATCAGCCC.

In the case of this clone: The observed sequence ends 3 residues before the CDR3 terminus, with the missing tail filled in from the germline J gene. This rearrangement joins TRBV2 to TRBJ1-2; maybe TRBD1 (6 bases). The CDR3 runs to 13 residues. CDR1 is SNHLY and CDR2 is FYNNEI in the germline V gene. CDR3 bases read: TGTGCCAGCAGTGAAGCCGATAGGGGGGGC. Translation: CASSEADRGG. The entire CDR3 sequence reads CASSEADRGGYTF.

Notes on this clone: From the germline J gene comes the end of the CDR3, since the read stops 3 residues before it. V and J are TRBV2 and TRBJ1-1, with D perhaps TRBD1 (5 bases). The CDR3 extends over 16 amino acids. Trimming removed 3 bases at V and 3 bases at J, with 17 bases between. The germline CDR1 and CDR2 sequences are SNHLY and FYNNEI. The sequenced part of the CDR3 DNA is TGTGCCAGCAGTGAGTCCCGGGGGAAGAGATACACTGAA. Protein product: CASSESRGKRYTE. The whole CDR3 is CASSESRGKRYTEAFF.

Note on this clone: The junction and the germline gene differ at one end; a read error may be behind it. From the germline J gene comes the end of the CDR3, since the read stops 3 residues before it. In the same sample, other DNA sequences code for this CDR3. The chain has TRBV19 and TRBJ1-3; 8 bases map to TRBD1. CDR1 is LNHDA and CDR2 is SQIVND in the germline V gene (reference sequence). The CDR3 spans 14 residues. The covered CDR3 bases are TGTGCCAGCCGGGACAGGATCTCTGGAAACACA. The encoded protein is CASRDRISGNT. The entire CDR3 sequence reads CASRDRISGNTIYF. The whole variable domain, remainder taken from reference TRBV19 and TRBJ1-3, is DGGITQSPKYLFRKEGQNVTLSCEQNLNHDAMYWYRQDPGQGLRLIYYSQIVNDFQKGDIAEGYSVSREKKESFPLTVTSAQKNPTAFYLCASRDRISGNTIYFGEGSWLTVV.

The DNA read from the CDR3 is TGTGCCAGCTACAGGGGGCTCGGGGCCAACGTC. Residues: CASYRGLGANV. The whole CDR3 sequence reads CASYRGLGANVLTF. The chain links TRBV2 to TRBJ2-6; 9 bases are shared with TRBD1. The read terminates 3 residues ahead of where the CDR3 ends, so the germline J gene completes it. V lost 8 bases, J lost 4 bases, and 3 bases stayed unmatched. The CDR3 is 14 amino acids. Per germline, CDR1 SNHLY and CDR2 FYNNEI.

As concerns this clone: The sequenced fragment ends 3 residues before the CDR3 boundary, so the rest is inferred from the germline J gene. The V gene is TRBV20-1, the J gene TRBJ2-2; tentative D call: TRBD2 (6 bases). Germline V CDR1 and CDR2: DFQATT, SNEGSKA (reference sequence). V lost 7 bases to trimming and J lost 4 bases, with 13 bases between them. CDR3 length: 13 amino acids. CDR3 sequence reads: CSVIPAGTGELFF. The sequenced part of the CDR3 DNA is TGCAGTGTCATACCAGCGGGCACCGGGGAG.

Regarding this clone: The DNA ends 3 residues before the CDR3 does, and the rest of the CDR3 is filled in from the germline J gene. The chain is built from TRBV2 and TRBJ1-6, with 11 bases fitting TRBD1. The V gene end was trimmed by 8 bases and the J gene end by 9 bases; junction bases not matched to a gene: 6. In germline, CDR1 is SNHLY, CDR2 FYNNEI. This CDR3 is 14 amino acids long. The part of the CDR3 DNA that was read is TGTGCCAGCCGGGGACAGGGGGACGGTTCACCC. This sequence encodes CASRGQGDGSP. The CDR3 reads in full as CASRGQGDGSPLHF.

Concerning this clone: The junction differs from germline at one of its ends, possibly a read error. The CDR3 goes on 3 residues after the read ends, and that part is filled in from the germline J gene. Distinct nucleotide sequences in the sample also encode this CDR3. The chain recombines TRBV5-6 with TRBJ1-2; a possible D gene is TRBD1 (6 bases). This CDR3 is 14 amino acids long. Per germline, CDR1 SGHDT and CDR2 YYEEEE. The CDR3 bases that were read are TGTGCCAGCAGTACGCGCGCAGGGGCCTATGGT. Translating gives CASSTRAGAYG. The CDR3, in full, reads CASSTRAGAYGYTF.

As regards this clone: The read is 3 residues too short to cover the CDR3 end, so that end is filled in from the germline J gene. V and J are TRBV18 and TRBJ2-7, with D perhaps TRBD2 (5 bases). Trimming took 8 bases from V and 0 from J, leaving 11 bases between them. The germline gives CDR1 KGHSH, CDR2 LQKENI. This CDR3 spans 13 amino acids. CDR3: CASRPGNSYEQYF. CDR3 bases read: TGTGCCAGCAGGCCGGGGAACTCCTACGAG.

Concerning this clone itself: The read gets to within 3 residues of the CDR3 end, and the germline J gene fills in the rest. The rearrangement joins TRBV2 to TRBJ2-7; no reliable D call. CDR3 length: 11 amino acids. Trimming removed 4 bases from V and 4 bases from J, with 5 bases in between. The germline CDR1 and CDR2 sequences are SNHLY and FYNNEI. Partial CDR3 DNA: TGTGCCAGCAGTGCTGTTTACGAG. Its translation is CASSAVYE. The complete CDR3 protein is CASSAVYEQYF.

Remarks on this clone: The read ends 3 residues before the CDR3 terminus; that terminus is restored from the germline J gene. The gene calls are TRBV19 and TRBJ1-5, with unresolved D. The V end was cut by 1 base, the J end by 0 bases, with 10 bases between. This CDR3 is 16 amino acids long. CDR1 and CDR2 (germline): LNHDA, SQIVND (reference sequence). Here the CDR3 reads CASSIVSPDSNQPQHF. The CDR3 bases that were read are TGTGCCAGTAGTATAGTCAGTCCCGATAGCAATCAGCCC. Full variable domain (outside the CDR3, taken from reference TRBV19 and TRBJ1-5): DGGITQSPKYLFRKEGQNVTLSCEQNLNHDAMYWYRQDPGQGLRLIYYSQIVNDFQKGDIAEGYSVSREKKESFPLTVTSAQKNPTAFYLCASSIVSPDSNQPQHFGDGTRLSIL.

A remark on this clone: The read stops 3 residues short of the end of the CDR3; the missing end is completed from the germline J gene. The genes are TRBV7-9 and TRBJ2-4; D may be TRBD2 (6 bases). This CDR3 is built from 14 residues. Germline CDR1 SEHNR, CDR2 FQNEAQ (reference sequence). The part of the CDR3 DNA that was read is TGTGCCAGCAGCTTCGAAGGCGGGAACTATGGT. Its protein is CASSFEGGNYG. The entire CDR3 reads CASSFEGGNYGQYF.

In regard to this clone: The read ends 3 residues early relative to the CDR3; the germline J gene fills the gap. This rearrangement joins TRBV20-1 to TRBJ2-7; 10 nucleotides align to TRBD2. The CDR3 has 14 amino acids. V lost 4 bases, J lost 5 bases, and 8 bases stayed unmatched. Germline lookup yields CDR1 DFQATT and CDR2 SNEGSKA (reference sequence). The DNA read from the CDR3 is TGCAGTGCTATTAGGGCTAGCGGGAGCAACGAG. Translated, it gives CSAIRASGSNE. In full, the CDR3 reads CSAIRASGSNEQYF.

Comments on this clone: At one end the junction does not follow the germline gene, possibly because of a read error. The sequenced fragment ends 3 residues before the CDR3 boundary, so the rest is inferred from the germline J gene. Additional DNA sequences in this sample encode the identical CDR3. This chain links TRBV30 with TRBJ1-3, with D perhaps TRBD1 (6 bases). The CDR3 loop spans 15 amino acids. Germline CDR1 GTSNPN, CDR2 SVGIG (reference sequence). CDR3 DNA, as far as it was read: TGTGCCTGGAGACCCAGGGGCACCGGAGGAAACACA. This encodes CAWRPRGTGGNT. The entire CDR3 protein is CAWRPRGTGGNTIYF.

With regard to this clone: The sequence runs out 3 residues before the end of the CDR3; the remainder is reconstructed from the germline J gene. The J gene is TRBJ2-7, the V gene TRBV29-1, with D possibly being TRBD1 (5 bases). Germline assignment: CDR1 SQVTM and CDR2 ANQGSEA. The CDR3 length is 17 residues. The ends were cut back, 5 bases at V and 3 bases at J, with 26 bases in the middle. CDR3 sequence reads: CSVTSGLARVGYYEQYF. The CDR3 DNA, read in part, is TGCAGCGTTACTTCAGGATTAGCCAGGGTTGGGTACTACGAG.

In the case of this clone: The read ends 3 residues shy of where the CDR3 ends; the end is completed using the germline J gene. The chain couples TRBV5-6 to TRBJ2-3; 9 nucleotides line up with TRBD2. The CDR3 extends over 14 amino acids. V was clipped by 4 bases and J by 1 base; unmatched bases: 1. From germline, CDR1 is SGHDT and CDR2 YYEEEE. CDR3 DNA (partial): TGTGCCAGCAGCCGGACTAGCGGCACAGATACG. Encoded protein: CASSRTSGTDT. The entire CDR3 sequence reads CASSRTSGTDTQYF.

Remarks on this clone: The CDR3 end lies 3 residues beyond the end of the read and is filled in from the germline J gene. V is TRBV19 and J is TRBJ2-7; 8 bases align to TRBD1. The junction had 5 bases not matched to a gene; V was cut back by 4 bases and J by 0 bases. This CDR3 region has 15 residues. CDR1 LNHDA and CDR2 SQIVND come from the germline V gene (reference sequence). The chain's CDR3 is CASSTPGQVSYEQYF. The CDR3 DNA, read in part, is TGTGCCAGTAGTACCCCGGGACAGGTCTCCTACGAG.

Points on this clone: The CDR3 end lies 3 residues beyond the end of the read and is filled in from the germline J gene. The chain couples TRBV10-1 to TRBJ2-2; the match to TRBD2 covers 10 bases. V was clipped by 3 bases and J by 1 base; unmatched bases: 5. CDR3 length: 17 residues. Looked up from germline, CDR1 is WNHNN and CDR2 is SYGVQD (reference sequence). The CDR3 here is CASSDPGLAKNTGELFF. The CDR3 bases that were read are TGCGCCAGCAGTGACCCGGGACTAGCGAAGAACACCGGGGAG.

CDR3 residues: CASSLNRRASVDNEQFF. The CDR3 bases that were read are TGTGCCAGCAGCTTAAACAGAAGGGCTAGCGTTGACAATGAG. The chain joins TRBV7-3 to TRBJ2-1; perhaps TRBD2 as D (6 bases). Read sequence stops 3 residues before the CDR3 end, and the germline J gene provides the missing end. The CDR3 runs 17 residues. Trimming pared 1 base from V and 5 bases from J, leaving 18 bases between. Germline V gene sequence: CDR1 SGHTA, CDR2 FQGTGA. Based on the CDR3 plus reference TRBV7-3 and TRBJ2-1, the full variable domain is GAGVSQTPSNKVTEKGKYVELRCDPISGHTALYWYRQSLGQGPEFLIYFQGTGAADDSGLPNDRFFAVRPEGSVSTLKIQRTERGDSAVYLCASSLNRRASVDNEQFFGPGTRLTVL.